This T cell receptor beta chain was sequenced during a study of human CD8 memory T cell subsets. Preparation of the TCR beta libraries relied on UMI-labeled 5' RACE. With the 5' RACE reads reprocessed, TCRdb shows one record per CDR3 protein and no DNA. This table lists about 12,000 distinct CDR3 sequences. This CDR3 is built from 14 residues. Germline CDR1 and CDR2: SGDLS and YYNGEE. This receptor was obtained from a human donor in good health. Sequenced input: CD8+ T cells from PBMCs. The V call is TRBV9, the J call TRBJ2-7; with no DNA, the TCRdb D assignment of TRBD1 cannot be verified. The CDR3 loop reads CASNPAGTPYEQYF.